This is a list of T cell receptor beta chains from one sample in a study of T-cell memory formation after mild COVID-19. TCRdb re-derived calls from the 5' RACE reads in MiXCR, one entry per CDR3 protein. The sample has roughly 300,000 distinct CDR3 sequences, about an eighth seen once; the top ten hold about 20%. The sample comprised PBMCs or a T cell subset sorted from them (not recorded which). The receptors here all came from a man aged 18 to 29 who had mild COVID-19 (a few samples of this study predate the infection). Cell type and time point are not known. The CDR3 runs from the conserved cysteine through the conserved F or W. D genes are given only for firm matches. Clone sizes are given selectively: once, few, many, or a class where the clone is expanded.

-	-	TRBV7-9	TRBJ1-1	TGTGCCAGCAGCTTAGTCCATCTCATCATGAACACTGAAGCTTTCTTT	CASSLVHLIMNTEAFF
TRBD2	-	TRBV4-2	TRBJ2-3	TGTGCCAGCAGCCAAGCGTCAGCGGGGAACACAGATACGCAGTATTTT	CASSQASAGNTDTQYF
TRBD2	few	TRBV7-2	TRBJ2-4	TGTGCCAGCAGCTTATACCGGGGGGGGGCCCGTCAAAACATTCAGTACTTC	CASSLYRGGARQNIQYF
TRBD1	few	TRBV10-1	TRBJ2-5	TGCGCCAGCCGAGACAGGGGAAGCCATGAGACCCAGTACTTC	CASRDRGSHETQYF
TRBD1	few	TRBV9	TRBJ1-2	TGTGCCAGCAGCTCCCGGGACAGACTCCATTCCTCCTATGGCTACACCTTC	CASSSRDRLHSSYGYTF
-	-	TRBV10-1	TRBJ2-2	TGCGCCAGCAGTGACGACAAGCTGAACACCGGGGAGCTGTTTTTT	CASSDDKLNTGELFF
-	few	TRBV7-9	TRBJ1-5	TGTGCCAGCAGCTCTGCAGACCATAGCAATCAGCCCCAGCATTTT	CASSSADHSNQPQHF
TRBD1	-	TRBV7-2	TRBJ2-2	TGTGCCAGCAGCTGGGGGGACAGGGAAAGCGGGGAGCTGTTTTTT	CASSWGDRESGELFF
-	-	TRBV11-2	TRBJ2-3	TGTGCCAGCAGCGTGAGACAGCTCACAGATACGCAGTATTTT	CASSVRQLTDTQYF
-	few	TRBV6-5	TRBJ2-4	TGTGCCAGCAGTTACGGCTCAGGACAGTGGGACATTCAGTACTTC	CASSYGSGQWDIQYF
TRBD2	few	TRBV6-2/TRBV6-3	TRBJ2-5	TGTGCCAGCAGTCCCGGGGGGGACAAGGAGACCCAGTACTTC	CASSPGGDKETQYF
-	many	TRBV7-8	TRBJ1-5	TGTGCCAGCAGCTTAGTGTATAGCAATCAGCCCCAGCATTTT	CASSLVYSNQPQHF